The T cell receptor beta chain described here comes from a study of identifying expanded T cells in peripheral blood. No infections or other immune events were documented during collection. Clones were sequenced by immunoSEQ multiplex PCR, and TCRdb holds only the in-frame ones, with some missing. The sample yields about 110,000 clones, 88% seen once. Trimming took off 5 bases at V and 4 bases at J, with 7 bases between the two ends. The germline V gene has CDR1 SGHTA and CDR2 FQGTGA. This CDR3 contains 12 residues. Broader study findings: Approximately two-week clone count variance significantly increased as total template count grew.

To note about this clone: Antigen specificity is unknown.

The sequence derives from a person aged 18 to 75 in good health. The rearrangement joins TRBV7-3 to TRBJ2-3; D is undetermined. The sequenced material came from blood. CDR3: CASSLLSDTQYF. In nucleotides, the CDR3 is TGTGCCAGCAGCCTTTTGTCAGATACGCAGTATTTT.